The clone carrying this T cell receptor (beta chain) was recorded only once. Its antigen is as yet unknown. Other DNA variants within this sample encode the same CDR3. The data were obtained in a study of shared clonotypes between healthy human individuals. Study results and caveats: For naive CD4 cells, roughly 5% of clonotypes were shared across a handful of donors. Naive subsets tended to show greater estimated richness than memory subsets. The study found lower generation probabilities in non-shared clonotypes than in those shared by all four donors.

CDR1 is SGDLS and CDR2 is YYNGEE in the germline V gene. This CDR3 has 14 amino acids. Trimming removed 5 bases from V and 2 bases from J; junction bases left unmatched: 6. As handled by the study authors: From ImmunoSEQ came sequences covering only the junction and carrying no quality scores, so filtering differed. Here immunoSEQ multiplex PCR was the method, and the copy in TCRdb shows in-frame clones only, minus some. That table furnishes V, J and clone size, whereas the DNA furnished D and trimming. There are 2.5 million or so clones in the sample; just over 90% occur only once, and under 0.15% lies in the top ten.

This TCR came from a man aged 18 to 30 in good health. Sequencing input: naive CD4+ T cells sorted from blood. Stated subset: CD45RA+ positively selected. The chain is built from TRBV9 and TRBJ2-7; 8 nucleotides line up with TRBD1. CDR3 in amino acids: CASSAGTGPYEQYF. The CDR3 coding sequence is TGTGCCAGCAGTGCCGGGACAGGCCCCTACGAGCAGTACTTC.